A single sample gave rise to the 15 T cell receptor beta chains below, sequenced in a study of blood T cell repertoires in COVID-19. Generated by immunoSEQ multiplex PCR, the TCRdb table keeps only in-frame clones and is missing some. This table has a few hundred thousand clones, 70% to 90% appearing once. The material sequenced was PBMCs or T cells enriched from blood (not recorded which). These receptors originate from a woman aged 25 to 39 who had recovered from COVID-19.

The CDR3 region is CAWSGSPGQGVEKLFF. The CDR3 region has the DNA TGTGCCTGGAGTGGATCACCGGGACAGGGGGTTGAAAAACTGTTTTTT. The chain uses TRBV30 and TRBJ1-4, with 11 bases lining up with TRBD1. The CDR3 totals 16 residues. V gave up 1 base and J gave up 7 bases; unmatched junction bases: 8. Germline V gene data show CDR1 as GTSNPN and CDR2 as SVGIG (reference sequence).

This sequence joins TRBV21-1 and TRBJ1-5. TRBV21-1 is termed a pseudogene. This CDR3 has 14 amino acids. CDR3 in DNA: TGTGCCAGCAGCGGCGGGGGCTGCAATCAGCCCCAGCATTTT. This codes for CASSGGGCNQPQHF.

The CDR3 region is CSASQVSGYEQYF. The CDR3 DNA sequence: TGCAGTGCTAGTCAGGTCTCCGGCTACGAGCAGTACTTC. This sequence joins TRBV20-1 and TRBJ2-7; D is unresolved. Trimming shortened V by 3 bases and J by 3 bases, and 12 bases separated the two germline ends. In germline, CDR1 is DFQATT, CDR2 SNEGSKA (reference sequence). This CDR3 has 13 residues.

This chain links TRBV3-1 (or the pseudogene TRBV3-2) with TRBJ1-2, with 7 bases fitting TRBD1. CDR1 and CDR2 (germline): LGHDT, YNNKEL (reference sequence). The CDR3 is 15 residues long. The trim removed 4 bases at V and 4 bases at J, leaving 9 bases unmatched. The CDR3 protein is CASSPGRGTAYGYTF. The CDR3, as DNA: TGTGCCAGCAGCCCCGGCCGCGGGACAGCCTATGGCTACACCTTC.

In this sample, this clone turned up once. The chain uses TRBV18 and TRBJ2-3; D may be TRBD1 (5 bases). The V and J ends lost 4 bases and 2 bases respectively, with 7 bases between them. The CDR3 is 13 residues long. Germline CDR1 KGHSH, CDR2 LQKENI. The CDR3 reads CASSRTPTDTQYF. The CDR3 nucleotides read TGTGCCAGCTCACGGACACCCACAGATACGCAGTATTTT.

The chain links TRBV15 to TRBJ1-1; 12 bases are shared with TRBD1. The CDR3 runs to 14 residues. Germline CDR1 LNHNV, CDR2 YYDKDF (reference sequence). V shed 6 bases, J shed 6 bases, and the junction held 5 bases outside the gene matches. CDR3 sequence (DNA): TGTGCCACCAGTCCGGGACAGGGGGCCGCTGAAGCTTTCTTT. Amino acid sequence: CATSPGQGAAEAFF.

This clone was recorded only once. This rearrangement joins TRBV7-3 to TRBJ2-7, with 8 nucleotides matching TRBD2. With V trimmed by 5 bases and J by 7 bases, 4 bases remained unmatched. Germline CDR1 is SGHTA and CDR2 is FQGTGA. This CDR3 is built from 12 residues. The CDR3 DNA is TGTGCCAGCAGCATAAGACTAGCGGAGCAGTACTTC. Translating gives CASSIRLAEQYF.

This sequence joins TRBV27 and TRBJ1-1, with 8 bases lining up with TRBD1. V dropped 5 bases and J dropped 4; count of bases not matched to a gene: 9. The CDR3 contains 15 residues. Looked up from germline, CDR1 is MNHEY and CDR2 is SMNVEV (reference sequence). CDR3 loop: CASSAQQGGSTEAFF. CDR3 in DNA: TGTGCCAGCAGTGCTCAACAGGGGGGGAGCACTGAAGCTTTCTTT.

The chain's CDR3 is CASRTEGGGTDTQYF. The CDR3 nucleotides are TGTGCCAGCAGAACCGAGGGGGGGGGCACAGATACGCAGTATTTT. This sequence joins TRBV7-2 and TRBJ2-3; D may be TRBD2 (7 bases). Germline loops: CDR1 SGHTA, CDR2 FQGNSA. Trimming removed 6 bases at V and 1 base at J, with 14 bases between. The CDR3 extends over 15 amino acids. Using reference TRBV7-2 and TRBJ2-3 for the parts outside the CDR3, the full variable domain is GAGVSQSPSNKVTEKGKDVELRCDPISGHTALYWYRQSLGQGLEFLIYFQGNSAPDKSGLPSDRFSAERTGGSVSTLTIQRTQQEDSAVYLCASRTEGGGTDTQYFGPGTRLTVL.

The genes are TRBV3-1 (or the pseudogene TRBV3-2) and TRBJ1-1; D remains unclear. Germline CDR1 and CDR2: LGHDT and YNNKEL (reference sequence). The CDR3 runs 16 residues. With 0 bases removed from V and 5 bases from J, the gap between germline ends came to 16 bases. CDR3 bases: TGTGCCAGCAGCCAAGATCCGGGGAGGCGCGGTACTGAAGCTTTCTTT. Its protein product is CASSQDPGRRGTEAFF.

The CDR3 protein is CASSLEAGSVNEKLFF. CDR3 nucleotide sequence: TGTGCCAGCAGCTTAGAAGCTGGCAGCGTAAATGAAAAACTGTTTTTT. This chain uses TRBV7-2 with TRBJ1-4; D not certain. CDR1 is SGHTA and CDR2 is FQGNSA in the germline V gene. This CDR3 spans 16 amino acids. The V gene lost 1 base and the J gene lost 5 bases, with 14 bases spanning the gap.

This sequence joins TRBV19 and TRBJ2-6, with D possibly TRBD2 on 6 matching bases. CDR3 size: 16 residues. Germline V gene lookup returns CDR1 LNHDA and CDR2 SQIVND (reference sequence). The ends were cut back, 7 bases at V and 2 bases at J, with 15 bases in the middle. CDR3: CASTHRRGPGANVLTF. The CDR3 region has the DNA TGTGCCAGTACACACAGGAGGGGACCTGGGGCCAACGTCCTGACTTTC.

This clone has more than one count but fewer than ten. This chain uses TRBV9 with TRBJ1-1; D is uncertain. Trimming pared 4 bases from V and 11 bases from J, leaving 21 bases between. Per the germline V gene, CDR1 is SGDLS and CDR2 is YYNGEE. CDR3 length equals 14 residues. Here the CDR3 reads CASSPTVHPGDAFF. The DNA for the CDR3 is TGTGCCAGCAGCCCGACGGTCCACCCCGGAGATGCTTTCTTT.

The rearrangement joins TRBV6-1 to TRBJ1-4, with a weak D call TRBD1 (5 bases). V lost 4 bases and J 8 bases, leaving 11 bases between the germline ends. The CDR3 runs 13 residues. Germline V gene lookup returns CDR1 MNHNS and CDR2 SASEGT. CDR3 sequence: CASSVLGREKLFF. The CDR3 bases are TGTGCCAGCAGTGTCCTGGGGCGCGAAAAACTGTTTTTT.

The rearrangement uses TRBV4-3 and TRBJ2-1; 10 bases fit TRBD2. V lost 2 bases and J lost 2; bases outside the gene matches: 3. The CDR3 loop spans 16 amino acids. Germline CDR1 is LGHNA and CDR2 is YSLEER. The CDR3 bases are TGCGCCAGCAGCCAATCTAGCGGGGGTACCTACAATGAGCAGTTCTTC. Translation: CASSQSSGGTYNEQFF.